The 23 T cell receptor beta chains below come from one sample, sequenced in a study of cytomegalovirus exposure and HLA in healthy donors. Vbeta (60) and Jbeta (13) primers were used in the PCR. Assay: immunoSEQ multiplex PCR; the TCRdb copy retains only in-frame clones and omits some. Counted here are under 150,000 clones, 82% occurring once; the ten biggest clones make up less than 3%. The sequencing sample was made of PBMCs. These receptors came from a male donor in good health and CMV-seronegative.

The chain couples TRBV29-1 to TRBJ1-2, with a possible D match to TRBD1 (5 bases). Trimming left V 5 bases short and J 8 bases short, with 12 bases between. Germline V gives CDR1 SQVTM, CDR2 ANQGSEA. This CDR3 spans 11 amino acids. In DNA, the CDR3 is TGCAGCGTTCCAAGGACAAGCGGCTACACCTTC. It codes for CSVPRTSGYTF.

V usage is TRBV30 and J usage is TRBJ2-6; D remains ambiguous. The germline gives CDR1 GTSNPN, CDR2 SVGIG (reference sequence). The CDR3 loop spans 15 amino acids. V was trimmed by 7 bases and J by 1 base, leaving 14 bases between them. CDR3 residues: CAFTIHLSGANVLTF. The CDR3 DNA follows: TGTGCCTTTACCATACACCTTTCTGGGGCCAACGTCCTGACTTTC.

The V gene is TRBV9, the J gene TRBJ2-5; the match to TRBD2 covers 13 bases. CDR1 and CDR2 (germline): SGDLS, YYNGEE. The CDR3 spans 17 residues. Trimming removed 0 bases from V and 2 bases from J; junction bases left unmatched: 4. The CDR3 region is CASSVEGTSGAQETQYF. CDR3 sequence (DNA): TGTGCCAGCAGCGTAGAGGGGACTAGCGGGGCTCAAGAGACCCAGTACTTC.

The chain uses TRBV4-3 and TRBJ2-2, with D unresolved. The CDR3 spans 16 residues. Germline V gene sequence: CDR1 LGHNA, CDR2 YSLEER. V was pared by 1 base and J by 3 bases, with 12 bases between. The CDR3 DNA reads TGCGCCAGCAGCCAAGGCGGCCAGCCTTACACCGGGGAGCTGTTTTTT. This gives the protein CASSQGGQPYTGELFF.

This clone was seen a handful of times. The CDR3 DNA reads TGCAGCGTCGGAGGGGGGACAGGAGGGCAGCCCCAGCATTTT. It translates to CSVGGGTGGQPQHF. The rearrangement joins TRBV29-1 to TRBJ1-5; 8 bases map to TRBD1. The CDR3 is 14 residues long. Germline V gene sequence: CDR1 SQVTM, CDR2 ANQGSEA. Losses at the gene ends were 6 bases for V and 7 bases for J; bases not matched to a gene: 11.

The chain has TRBV6-1 and TRBJ2-3; TRBD2 matches at 8 bases. Trimming took 4 bases from V and 3 from J; bases not matched to a gene: 12. Germline V gives CDR1 MNHNS, CDR2 SASEGT. The CDR3 totals 17 residues. The CDR3 loop is CASSGAWTSLATDTQYF. CDR3 DNA: TGTGCCAGCAGTGGGGCTTGGACTAGCCTCGCGACAGATACGCAGTATTTT.

This clone came up once. The V call is TRBV9, the J call TRBJ2-3; 8 bases fit TRBD2. The J segment lost 2 bases and the V segment lost 1 base, leaving 3 bases of the junction unmatched. Germline V gene sequence: CDR1 SGDLS, CDR2 YYNGEE. The CDR3 runs 15 residues. In DNA form, the CDR3 reads TGTGCCAGCAGCGTATATAGCGGGAACACAGATACGCAGTATTTT. This gives the protein CASSVYSGNTDTQYF.

This rearrangement joins TRBV2 to TRBJ2-3; 10 nucleotides agree with TRBD2. The V segment lost 6 bases and the J segment 2 bases; nucleotides outside the gene matches: 8. Germline CDR1 is SNHLY and CDR2 is FYNNEI. This CDR3 comprises 16 residues. The CDR3 sequence: CASSGPGLANTDTQYF. DNA of the CDR3: TGTGCCAGCAGCGGCCCGGGACTAGCGAACACAGATACGCAGTATTTT.

The chain is built from TRBV30 and TRBJ2-7; TRBD1 is a possible D gene (5 bases). The V end was cut by 2 bases, the J end by 2 bases, with 10 bases between. The germline CDR1 and CDR2 sequences are GTSNPN and SVGIG (reference sequence). This CDR3 contains 13 residues. The CDR3 region is CAWSSGLTYEQYF. For the CDR3, the DNA is TGTGCCTGGAGTTCAGGGCTCACCTACGAGCAGTACTTC.

The CDR3 bases are TGTGCCAGCAGTTCATATGGGCCGGGACTAGCGGGAGGACCGGGCGAGCAGTACTTC. Its protein product is CASSSYGPGLAGGPGEQYF. This chain uses TRBV27 with TRBJ2-7; 15 nucleotides agree with TRBD2. The length of the CDR3 is 19 residues. Germline V lookup: CDR1 MNHEY, CDR2 SMNVEV (reference sequence). Trimming removed 4 bases from V and 6 bases from J; junction bases left unmatched: 16.

This clone appeared once. The V call is TRBV12-5, the J call TRBJ2-1; TRBD2 matches at 11 bases. This CDR3 region has 17 residues. The V gene end was trimmed by 4 bases and the J gene end by 0 bases; junction bases not matched to a gene: 5. The germline V gene encodes CDR1 LGHNT and CDR2 FRNRAP. The CDR3 coding sequence is TGTGCTAGTGGTTCCCCTAGCGGGAGGAGCTCCTACAATGAGCAGTTCTTC. Encoded protein: CASGSPSGRSSYNEQFF.

This chain links TRBV7-2 with TRBJ2-2; D may be TRBD1 (5 bases). Germline V gene sequence: CDR1 SGHTA, CDR2 FQGNSA. The V gene lost 5 bases and the J gene lost 6 bases, with 10 bases spanning the gap. The CDR3 is made up of 13 amino acids. The chain's CDR3 is CASSVQGSGELFF. CDR3 DNA sequence: TGTGCCAGCAGCGTGCAGGGTTCCGGGGAGCTGTTTTTT.

The chain uses TRBV7-7 and TRBJ2-5, with D possibly TRBD1 on 7 matching bases. The CDR3 runs to 14 residues. Germline V gene lookup returns CDR1 SSHAT and CDR2 FNYEAQ (reference sequence). CDR3 DNA sequence: TGTGCTAGCGGACCGACAGGGAGACAAGAGACCCAGTACTTC. Its protein is CASGPTGRQETQYF.

DNA of the CDR3: TGTGCCAGTAATCTCGGGAGGCGGAGCTCCTACAATGAGCAGTTCTTC. As protein: CASNLGRRSSYNEQFF. The chain uses TRBV19 and TRBJ2-1; 7 positions agree with TRBD2. Germline trimming cut 7 bases from V and 0 bases from J; bases unmatched to any gene: 9. Germline CDR1 LNHDA, CDR2 SQIVND (reference sequence). The CDR3 is 16 residues long.

This chain joins TRBV19 and TRBJ2-5, with 7 bases matching TRBD2. V was clipped by 1 base and J by 2 bases; unmatched bases: 4. Germline values: CDR1 LNHDA, CDR2 SQIVND (reference sequence). The CDR3 sequence is 15 residues long. CDR3 bases: TGTGCCAGTAGTATAGCGGGAGGCCATCAAGAGACCCAGTACTTC. This sequence encodes CASSIAGGHQETQYF.

The J gene is TRBJ2-7, the V gene TRBV5-1; D possibly corresponds to TRBD2 (6 bases). Germline CDR1 is SGHRS and CDR2 is YFSETQ. V lost 2 bases, J lost 4 bases, and 10 bases lay in between. The CDR3 is 13 residues long. CDR3 in DNA: TGCGCCAGCAGCTTACAGGCGGGGTACGAGCAGTACTTC. It codes for CASSLQAGYEQYF.

The chain couples TRBV5-4 to TRBJ2-3, with TRBD2 identical over 10 bases. The CDR3 spans 14 residues. Trimming at V came to 6 bases and at J to 4 bases, leaving 5 bases not matched to a gene. In germline, CDR1 is SGHNT, CDR2 YYREEE (reference sequence). The CDR3 sequence: CASTSSGSSDTQYF. The DNA for the CDR3 is TGTGCCAGCACCTCTAGCGGGAGTTCAGATACGCAGTATTTT.

This chain links TRBV18 with TRBJ1-2; tentative D call: TRBD1 (6 bases). The CDR3 runs 13 residues. Trimming took off 3 bases at V and 4 bases at J, with 9 bases between the two ends. Germline V gene lookup returns CDR1 KGHSH and CDR2 LQKENI. The CDR3 sequence: CASSPDSAYGYTF. The CDR3 coding sequence is TGTGCCAGCTCACCGGACAGTGCCTATGGCTACACCTTC.

The chain carries TRBV6-6 and TRBJ1-1; TRBD1 agrees at 7 bases. The CDR3 runs 15 residues. The V gene's germline CDR1 is MNHNY and CDR2 SVGAGI (reference sequence). The J segment lost 1 base and the V segment lost 4 bases, leaving 6 bases of the junction unmatched. Here the CDR3 reads CASSFYDRANTEAFF. In nucleotides, the CDR3 is TGTGCCAGCAGTTTCTACGACAGGGCGAACACTGAAGCTTTCTTT.

This chain uses TRBV6-5 with TRBJ2-7; 11 bases are a match to TRBD2. This CDR3 spans 15 amino acids. V dropped 6 bases and J dropped 2; count of bases not matched to a gene: 6. Germline V lookup: CDR1 MNHEY, CDR2 SVGAGI. The CDR3 DNA reads as TGTGCCAGCAGAGTACTAGCGGGAGACCCCTACGAGCAGTACTTC. Protein product: CASRVLAGDPYEQYF.

The rearrangement links TRBV30 to TRBJ2-1; 13 bases agree with TRBD2. The V gene end was trimmed by 4 bases and the J gene end by 6 bases; junction bases not matched to a gene: 3. The CDR3 sequence is 14 residues long. Germline lookup yields CDR1 GTSNPN and CDR2 SVGIG (reference sequence). The CDR3 loop reads CAWTGLAGFNEQFF. Written as DNA, the CDR3 is TGTGCCTGGACGGGACTAGCGGGATTCAATGAGCAGTTCTTC.

The chain employs TRBV19 and TRBJ2-7, with D possibly TRBD1 on 6 matching bases. Germline CDR1 is LNHDA and CDR2 is SQIVND (reference sequence). This CDR3 has 13 amino acids. V lost 4 bases and J 2 bases, leaving 9 bases between the germline ends. CDR3 coding DNA: TGTGCCAGTAGTACAGGGGTCACCTACGAGCAGTACTTC. Amino acid sequence: CASSTGVTYEQYF.

The genes are TRBV7-9 and TRBJ2-1, with 7 bases matching TRBD2. V shed 5 bases and J 6 bases; nucleotides not matched to a gene: 13. Germline V gene data show CDR1 as SEHNR and CDR2 as FQNEAQ (reference sequence). There are 16 residues in the CDR3. CDR3 region: CASSLPIPGLLNEQFF. In DNA, the CDR3 is TGTGCCAGCAGCCTTCCGATTCCGGGACTACTCAATGAGCAGTTCTTC.